This T cell receptor (beta chain) was sequenced during a study of control samples from healthy donors and cancer patients. The V gene's germline CDR1 is LNHDA and CDR2 SQIVND (reference sequence). V was clipped by 5 bases and J by 4 bases; unmatched bases: 9. This CDR3 has 15 amino acids. Clones were read by immunoSEQ multiplex PCR, and TCRdb kept only the in-frame ones, dropping some. This table lists roughly 190,000 clones. The sample comprised blood. This TCR came from a woman under 40 in good health. J is TRBJ1-2 and V is TRBV19; 8 bases agree with TRBD1. The CDR3 loop reads CASSDLAGGAYGYTF. The CDR3 nucleotides read TGTGCCAGTAGTGATCTGGCAGGGGGCGCCTATGGCTACACCTTC.